The 16 T cell receptor beta chains listed next were all sequenced from one sample in a study of blood T cells in healthy people across ages. The second PCR ran roughly 7 to 12 cycles with a sample-barcoded 5' primer and J-beta primers. TCRdb ran MiXCR on the 5' RACE reads and lists one entry per CDR3 protein. The repertoire has approximately 1.5 million distinct CDR3 sequences, less than 45% of them found once; the top ten carry approximately 4.1%. Sample: blood. The receptors stem from a woman aged 18-30 years in good health.

This chain links TRBV28 with TRBJ2-1; 9 nucleotides line up with TRBD2. J lost 6 bases, V lost 0 bases, and 9 bases had no gene match. The CDR3 runs 17 residues. CDR1 is MDHEN, CDR2 SYDVKM, per germline. The CDR3 here is CASSLWLAGRWVNEQFF. The CDR3 DNA reads TGTGCCAGCAGTTTATGGCTAGCGGGAAGATGGGTCAATGAGCAGTTCTTC.

This clonotype was recorded once. The chain links TRBV30 to TRBJ1-2, with TRBD1 matching 10 bases. The J segment lost 6 bases and the V segment lost 4 bases, leaving 5 bases of the junction unmatched. The CDR3 runs 13 residues. In germline, CDR1 is GTSNPN, CDR2 SVGIG (reference sequence). CDR3 residues: CAWTRQGADGYTF. CDR3 nucleotides: TGTGCCTGGACCAGACAGGGGGCGGATGGCTACACCTTC.

This chain connects TRBV28 to TRBJ2-5, with D perhaps being TRBD1 or TRBD2 (6 bases each). Per germline, CDR1 MDHEN and CDR2 SYDVKM. This CDR3 contains 14 residues. V lost 7 bases to trimming and J lost 5 bases, with 17 bases between them. The CDR3 loop reads CASTTWGAGETQYF. DNA of the CDR3: TGTGCCAGCACAACCTGGGGGGCCGGTGAGACCCAGTACTTC.

J is TRBJ2-3 and V is TRBV4-2; D possibly corresponds to TRBD1 (5 bases). This CDR3 contains 16 residues. V gave up 1 base and J gave up 4 bases, with 15 bases separating them. Per the germline V gene, CDR1 is LGHNA and CDR2 is YNFKEQ. CDR3 sequence reads: CASSQVPGWAPDTQYF. In nucleotides, the CDR3 is TGTGCCAGCAGCCAAGTCCCAGGGTGGGCCCCAGATACGCAGTATTTT.

This clonotype was picked up a small number of times. The chain is built from TRBV20-1 and TRBJ2-7; 9 bases fit TRBD1. CDR3 size: 13 residues. V dropped 6 bases and J dropped 0; count of bases not matched to a gene: 3. Germline loops: CDR1 DFQATT, CDR2 SNEGSKA (reference sequence). The CDR3 loop is CSAEQGASYEQYF. CDR3 coding DNA: TGCAGTGCAGAACAGGGGGCCTCCTACGAGCAGTACTTC.

The chain joins TRBV20-1 to TRBJ2-5; 11 positions agree with TRBD1. Germline loops: CDR1 DFQATT, CDR2 SNEGSKA (reference sequence). The CDR3 has 15 amino acids. Trimming removed 4 bases from V and 4 bases from J; junction bases left unmatched: 8. The CDR3 here is CSAIFPGQGGETQYF. The CDR3 coding sequence is TGCAGTGCTATATTTCCGGGACAGGGGGGAGAGACCCAGTACTTC.

CDR3 sequence reads: CASSAPGLAGVGHADTQYF. CDR3 nucleotides: TGTGCCAGCAGTGCCCCGGGACTAGCGGGAGTTGGGCACGCAGATACGCAGTATTTT. The chain recombines TRBV2 with TRBJ2-3, with 14 nucleotides matching TRBD2. With 4 bases clipped from V and 4 bases from J, the junction kept 13 bases outside the gene matches. Per the germline V gene, CDR1 is SNHLY and CDR2 is FYNNEI. This CDR3 is built from 19 residues. The full variable domain, completed using reference TRBV2 and TRBJ2-3, is EPEVTQTPSHQVTQMGQEVILRCVPISNHLYFYWYRQILGQKVEFLVSFYNNEISEKSEIFDDQFSVERPDGSNFTLKIRSTKLEDSAMYFCASSAPGLAGVGHADTQYFGPGTRLTVL.

The chain carries TRBV20-1 and TRBJ1-6; 9 positions agree with TRBD1. The CDR3 sequence is 13 residues long. Germline V CDR1 and CDR2: DFQATT, SNEGSKA (reference sequence). V was pared by 4 bases and J by 8 bases, with 3 bases of the junction left unmatched. The CDR3 loop is CSATDRGHSPLHF. The CDR3 DNA sequence: TGCAGTGCTACGGACAGGGGCCATTCACCCCTCCACTTT.

V and J are TRBV2 and TRBJ2-7; no clear D. Per germline, CDR1 SNHLY and CDR2 FYNNEI. CDR3 length: 13 residues. Trimming removed 6 bases from V and 7 bases from J, with 16 bases in between. Here the CDR3 reads CASSKHELGEQYF. The CDR3 coding sequence is TGTGCCAGCAGCAAACATGAACTTGGTGAGCAGTACTTC.

The chain combines TRBV7-9 with TRBJ2-1; 8 positions match TRBD2. The end of the DNA is better explained by TRBJ2-7, so the J call may be wrong. CDR1 SEHNR and CDR2 FQNEAQ come from the germline V gene (reference sequence). This CDR3 is 16 amino acids long. In DNA form, the CDR3 reads TGTGCCAGCAGCTCCCTTGTGCGGAGCGGGGGCTACGAGCAGTACTTC. It specifies CASSSLVRSGGYEQYF.

The chain combines TRBV20-1 with TRBJ2-5; the D gene is possibly TRBD1 (5 bases). V dropped 3 bases and J dropped 2 bases, with 13 bases sitting between them. The germline CDR1 and CDR2 sequences are DFQATT and SNEGSKA (reference sequence). The CDR3 has 14 amino acids. CDR3 nucleotides: TGCAGTGCTAGGCCAGGGATTTTACAAGAGACCCAGTACTTC. This codes for CSARPGILQETQYF.

The chain couples TRBV9 to TRBJ2-4; 7 bases align to TRBD2. The CDR3 spans 14 residues. J lost 13 bases, V lost 4 bases, and 14 bases had no gene match. CDR1 is SGDLS and CDR2 is YYNGEE in the germline V gene. The DNA for the CDR3 is TGTGCCAGCAGCCCCCGGGGAGGGGAGGTTAGGCAGTACTTC. It encodes CASSPRGGEVRQYF. Supplemented by reference TRBV9 and TRBJ2-4, the full variable domain reads DSGVTQTPKHLITATGQRVTLRCSPRSGDLSVYWYQQSLDQGLQFLIQYYNGEERAKGNILERFSAQQFPDLHSELNLSSLELGDSALYFCASSPRGGEVRQYFGAGTRLSVL.

V gene TRBV20-1 combines with J gene TRBJ2-7; D gene unclear. CDR3 length: 12 amino acids. V gave up 1 base and J gave up 2 bases, with 6 bases separating them. Germline V gene data show CDR1 as DFQATT and CDR2 as SNEGSKA (reference sequence). CDR3 amino acids: CSARADAYEQYF. In DNA form, the CDR3 reads TGCAGTGCTAGAGCTGATGCCTACGAGCAGTACTTC.

This clonotype was detected only once. The genes are TRBV20-1 and TRBJ2-4, with 7 positions matching TRBD2. The J call may be faulty, since TRBJ2-7 better matches the DNA end. CDR1 and CDR2 (germline): DFQATT, SNEGSKA (reference sequence). This CDR3 is 12 amino acids long. CDR3 in amino acids: CSAASGGPEQYF. The CDR3, as DNA: TGCAGTGCTGCTAGCGGAGGCCCCGAGCAGTACTTC.

CDR3 sequence: CASSPLTAGVDEQYF. CDR3 bases: TGTGCCAGCTCACCCTTAACGGCGGGCGTCGATGAGCAGTACTTC. V is TRBV18 and J is TRBJ2-7, with D tentatively TRBD2 (5 bases). This CDR3 comprises 15 residues. Trimming pared 3 bases from V and 7 bases from J, leaving 19 bases between. Germline V gene lookup returns CDR1 KGHSH and CDR2 LQKENI.

The gene calls are TRBV30 and TRBJ2-1; D is tentatively TRBD1 or TRBD2 (5 bases each). Trimming removed 8 bases at V and 5 bases at J, with 16 bases between. CDR3 length equals 13 residues. Germline lookup yields CDR1 GTSNPN and CDR2 SVGIG (reference sequence). As DNA, the CDR3 is TGTGCCGGGGAGAAGTGGGACCACAATGAGCAGTTCTTC. Protein: CAGEKWDHNEQFF. Variable domain in full (rest from reference TRBV30 and TRBJ2-1): SQTIHQWPATLVQPVGSPLSLECTVEGTSNPNLYWYRQAAGRGLQLLFYSVGIGQISSEVPQNLSASRPQDRQFILSSKKLLLSDSGFYLCAGEKWDHNEQFFGPGTRLTVL.